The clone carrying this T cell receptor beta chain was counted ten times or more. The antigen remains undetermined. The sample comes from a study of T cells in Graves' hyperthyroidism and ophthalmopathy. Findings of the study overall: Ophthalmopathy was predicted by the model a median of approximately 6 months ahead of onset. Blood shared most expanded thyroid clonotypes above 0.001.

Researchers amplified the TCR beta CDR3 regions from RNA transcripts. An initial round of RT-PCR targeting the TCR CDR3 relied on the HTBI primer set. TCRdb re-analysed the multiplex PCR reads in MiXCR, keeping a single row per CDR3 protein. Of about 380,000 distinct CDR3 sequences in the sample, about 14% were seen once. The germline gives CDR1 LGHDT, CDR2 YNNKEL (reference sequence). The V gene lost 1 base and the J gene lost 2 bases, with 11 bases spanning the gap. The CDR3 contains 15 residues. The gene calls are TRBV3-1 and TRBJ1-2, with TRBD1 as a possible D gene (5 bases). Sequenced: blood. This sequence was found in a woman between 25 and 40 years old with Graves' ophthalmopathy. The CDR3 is CASSQGTGPNYGYTF. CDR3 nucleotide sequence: TGTGCCAGCAGCCAAGGAACGGGGCCCAACTATGGCTACACCTTC.